The present T cell receptor (beta chain) was sequenced within a study of blood T cells in healthy people across ages (dated by TCRdb to 2014 to 2015). With respect to the entire study: In model experiments, template switching captured about one uniquely barcoded TCR beta cDNA molecule for every two T cells. Donors of different ages were randomly distributed across sequencing lanes to avoid experimental bias. The donors were divided into four age groups: young (average around 17 years), middle-aged (about 39), aged (62) and long-lived (82). The study analyzed two additional independent replicas of 1 million unique cDNA reads from the same blood draw for two donors, one aged 18 to 30 and one aged 80 or older. Age-related changes in TCR beta repertoire diversity were measured in the study by deep sequencing normalized with unique cDNA molecular identifiers.

The receptor library was made with 5' RACE. Sequencing used an Illumina HiSeq 2500. The second PCR ran for about 6 to 11 cycles and used a J-beta primer mix along with a sample-barcoded 5' primer. A unique molecular identifier was introduced onto each TCR beta cDNA molecule by a template-switch 5' adaptor carrying 12 random nucleotides. Each sample yielded at least 3 million CDR3-containing paired-end reads. First-strand cDNA was synthesized from all RNA with the Mint cDNA synthesis kit, primed by a TRBC-specific oligonucleotide. Following uracil-DNA glycosylase treatment, all cDNA underwent a first 18-cycle PCR with the universal primers M1SS and BC2_uni_R. The study's own analysis went as follows. For normalization, 1 million high-quality reads, each with a distinct molecular identifier, were randomly selected from each sample. Reads with shared molecular identifiers were discarded instead of being binned into consensus sequences. MiTCR, with a Q25 quality threshold and the strictest error-elimination algorithm, was used for CDR3 identification, clonotype clustering and error correction. Lower-bound total TCR beta diversity was estimated with a nonparametric unseen species model using Euler transformation. Using fastp trimming at Q25 and MiXCR clonotype assembly, TCRdb reanalyzed the public sequencing data and kept in-frame beta chains. Identical CDR3 protein sequences are pooled into one entry, listed with their most common genes and DNA. What appears here as the V and J calls and clone size reflects TCRdb's work, not the paper's. This sample has about 640,000 distinct CDR3 sequences in its table, and about 53% of those were observed once. Jointly, the top ten make up about two fifths of the sample.

Summary of the overall study and its limitations: A strong correlation was found between observed TCR beta diversity and the percentage of naive T cells measured by flow cytometry. The long-lived group showed more naive CD4+ T cells, fewer expanded clones and increased TCR diversity than the aged group, suggesting age selection. Estimates of total diversity based on one million sequenced T cells were considered lower bounds and underestimates. As age increased, observed TCR beta diversity per million T cells dropped in a roughly linear way, and a significant reduction was already evident by age 40. Because profiling used bulk unsorted PBMCs, naive and antigen-experienced compartments could not be compared conclusively. The CMV infection status of donors was not known, potentially confounding age-related changes in expanded clonotypes.

Systemically healthy Caucasian individuals from Russia, around 39 in total and aged roughly 6 to 100 years, were included as donors. Ten milliliters of peripheral blood were drawn from each donor into EDTA-treated Vacutainer tubes. Ficoll-Paque density-gradient centrifugation was used to isolate PBMCs, with at least 6 million per sample. Trizol reagent was used to extract total RNA from the PBMCs, yielding at least 5.5 micrograms per sample. The percentages of naive CD45RAhigh/CD27high T cells were determined by flow cytometry on a PBMC aliquot from every donor. The sample holds a few counts of this clonotype. What this receptor recognizes is not known. Germline and junction disagree at one end, which may indicate a read error. The germline V gene encodes CDR1 SSHAT and CDR2 FNYEAQ (reference sequence). The CDR3 measures 15 amino acids from cysteine to phenylalanine. CDR3 DNA only is kept here, 45 bases in frame from base 1.

The origin of this receptor is a man aged 55-75 years in good health. What was sequenced was blood. The receptor chain draws on TRBV7-7 and TRBJ2-7; a tentative D call is TRBD1 (6 bases match). The tail of the sequence fits TRBJ2-5 better, so the J call may be wrong. The CDR3 reads as follows: CASSEQSTGQGTQYF. Read as DNA, the sequence is TGTGCCAGCAGCGAACAGTCGACAGGACAAGGGACCCAGTACTTC.